These 18 T cell receptor beta chains share one sample of origin, sequenced in a study of CD8 T cells in ankylosing spondylitis (TCRdb year 2017). Beyond this particular receptor, the publication reports: A TCR beta motif of several highly homologous amino acid variants appeared characteristic of blood from ankylosing spondylitis patients.

The antigens of these receptors remain unknown. Library generation was performed with 5' RACE. The run used an Illumina HiSeq 2500. TCRdb handled the public reads itself, with Q25 trimming in fastp and clone calling in MiXCR, and kept productive beta chains. Records with the same CDR3 protein are collapsed into one entry carrying the most frequent genes and DNA. Present in this sample are about 220,000 distinct CDR3 sequences, around 18% of which were seen just once. The ten largest clones add up to about 44% of the sample. Source material: blood, either unsorted or a sorted T cell fraction (not recorded which). The receptor set was obtained from a male donor with ankylosing spondylitis.

The V gene is TRBV7-3, the J gene TRBJ2-3; 9 bases match TRBD2. The CDR3 length is 14 residues. Germline CDR1 SGHTA, CDR2 FQGTGA. With V trimmed by 2 bases and J by 5 bases, 2 bases remained unmatched. The chain's CDR3 is CASSLAGGIDTQYF. The DNA of the CDR3 is TGTGCCAGCAGCTTAGCGGGAGGGATAGATACGCAGTATTTT.

The rearrangement links TRBV11-2 to TRBJ2-7, with no clear D. Per the germline V gene, CDR1 is SGHAT and CDR2 is FQNNGV. This CDR3 has 12 residues. V lost 5 bases, J lost 3 bases, and 8 bases lay in between. CDR3 sequence (DNA): TGTGCCAGCAGCGAAAACAGCTACGAGCAGTACTTC. This gives the protein CASSENSYEQYF.

This clonotype was observed a handful of times. The chain employs TRBV29-1 and TRBJ1-4; D possibly corresponds to TRBD1 (5 bases). Germline values: CDR1 SQVTM, CDR2 ANQGSEA. CDR3 length equals 13 residues. V dropped 3 bases and J dropped 1 base, with 6 bases sitting between them. The CDR3 DNA sequence: TGCAGCGTTGATGGGGGAACTAATGAAAAACTGTTTTTT. This codes for CSVDGGTNEKLFF.

V usage is TRBV6-1 and J usage is TRBJ2-7; D is perhaps TRBD1 (6 bases). This CDR3 has 15 residues. The germline CDR1 and CDR2 sequences are MNHNS and SASEGT. Between the trimmed V and J ends, which lost 3 bases and 4 bases, there was a span of 16 bases. The CDR3 sequence: CASSERQGNTYEQYF. Written as DNA, the CDR3 is TGTGCCAGCAGTGAGCGGCAGGGGAATACGTACGAGCAGTACTTC.

This clonotype was seen more than once but under ten times. V gene TRBV12-5 combines with J gene TRBJ1-2, with 9 bases fitting TRBD1. The CDR3 is 14 amino acids. Trimming cost V 5 bases and J 4 bases; bases outside gene matches: 5. CDR1 and CDR2 (germline): LGHNT, FRNRAP. The CDR3 here is CASGIPTGGYGYTF. The DNA for the CDR3 is TGTGCTAGTGGTATTCCGACAGGGGGCTATGGCTACACCTTC.

The genes are TRBV4-3 and TRBJ2-3, with TRBD1 as a possible D gene (5 bases). Germline CDR1 is LGHNA and CDR2 is YSLEER. The germline V and J ends were trimmed by 0 bases and 0 bases, with 10 bases remaining between them. The CDR3 contains 16 residues. Here the CDR3 reads CASSQDRGFSTDTQYF. CDR3 DNA sequence: TGCGCCAGCAGCCAAGATAGGGGCTTCAGCACAGATACGCAGTATTTT.

There are a few counts of this clonotype. The CDR3 region is CASSLDGQPYEQYF. In nucleotides, the CDR3 is TGTGCCAGCAGTTTAGACGGACAGCCCTACGAGCAGTACTTC. V is TRBV28 and J is TRBJ2-7; D is possibly TRBD1 (6 bases). Per germline, CDR1 MDHEN and CDR2 SYDVKM. The CDR3 totals 14 residues. V was clipped by 2 bases and J by 2 bases, with 10 bases between them.

This clonotype was detected ten times or more. The J gene is TRBJ2-7, the V gene TRBV12-3 or TRBV12-4; 9 bases map to TRBD2. The length of the CDR3 is 14 residues. The trim removed 3 bases at V and 4 bases at J, leaving 4 bases unmatched. CDR3 protein: CASSLGLAGYEQYF. Here the CDR3 DNA reads TGTGCCAGCAGTTTGGGCCTAGCGGGGTACGAGCAGTACTTC.

V is TRBV9 and J is TRBJ2-1; tentative D call: TRBD1 (6 bases). V lost 0 bases to trimming and J lost 8 bases, with 15 bases between them. Germline CDR1 SGDLS, CDR2 YYNGEE. The CDR3 has 15 amino acids. The CDR3 region is CASSVEPGQIYEQFF. The CDR3 DNA reads TGTGCCAGCAGCGTAGAACCGGGACAAATTTATGAGCAGTTCTTC.

This clonotype was observed many times. The genes are TRBV18 and TRBJ1-2; D unclear. The V and J ends lost 5 bases and 1 base respectively, with 14 bases between them. This CDR3 is 15 amino acids long. Germline CDR1 KGHSH, CDR2 LQKENI. The CDR3 reads CASSKFMDVNYGYTF. CDR3 coding DNA: TGTGCCAGCTCAAAATTCATGGACGTTAACTATGGCTACACCTTC.

In this sample, this clonotype turned up a few times. The CDR3 sequence: CASNSYLNTEAFF. In DNA, the CDR3 is TGTGCCAGTAACAGCTACCTGAACACTGAAGCTTTCTTT. The chain recombines TRBV6-1 with TRBJ1-1; D not certain. Trimming took 9 bases from V and 0 from J, leaving 11 bases between them. The CDR3 covers 13 residues. In germline, CDR1 is MNHNS, CDR2 SASEGT.

This clonotype showed up just once. J is TRBJ2-7 and V is TRBV12-3 or TRBV12-4; TRBD1 matches 12 bases. The CDR3 totals 14 residues. V was clipped by 2 bases and J by 7 bases; unmatched bases: 3. The CDR3 protein is CASSLWDRGLEQYF. In DNA, the CDR3 is TGTGCCAGCAGTTTATGGGACAGGGGGCTTGAGCAGTACTTC.

This clonotype was counted a few times. The chain carries TRBV6-2 or TRBV6-3 and TRBJ2-7; the D is unclear. Germline loops: CDR1 MNHEY, CDR2 SVGEGT. CDR3 length equals 14 residues. V was clipped by 1 base and J by 0 bases, with 7 bases between them. The CDR3 reads CASSYYGASYEQYF. The DNA of the CDR3 is TGTGCCAGCAGTTACTACGGAGCCTCCTACGAGCAGTACTTC.

This sequence joins TRBV25-1 and TRBJ2-1; 7 positions agree with TRBD2. The CDR3 extends over 14 amino acids. Germline-derived CDR1 and CDR2 are MGHDK and SYGVNS. V gave up 8 bases and J gave up 6 bases; unmatched junction bases: 10. The DNA of the CDR3 is TGTGCCAGCGATCGGGGCGGGGGAGGCAATGAGCAGTTCTTC. It encodes CASDRGGGGNEQFF.

This clonotype was counted a few times. The CDR3 region is CASSPEKWTGIADTQYF. CDR3 DNA sequence: TGTGCCAGCTCACCCGAAAAATGGACAGGGATCGCAGATACGCAGTATTTT. V and J are TRBV18 and TRBJ2-3; 8 bases are shared with TRBD1. Germline loops: CDR1 KGHSH, CDR2 LQKENI. V was pared by 3 bases and J by 4 bases, with 12 bases of the junction left unmatched. The CDR3 has 17 residues.

This sequence joins TRBV4-1 and TRBJ2-3; D unclear. The V gene's germline CDR1 is MGHRA and CDR2 YSYEKL. The CDR3 is 15 residues long. Deletions cut 2 bases from V and 2 bases from J, with 11 bases between. This CDR3 is CASSQLWDNTDTQYF. CDR3 coding DNA: TGCGCCAGCAGCCAACTGTGGGATAACACAGATACGCAGTATTTT.

The chain recombines TRBV20-1 with TRBJ1-2; no reliable D call. The CDR3 sequence is 13 residues long. V was shortened by 0 bases and J by 4 bases, with 9 bases between the two germline ends. Germline V gene lookup returns CDR1 DFQATT and CDR2 SNEGSKA (reference sequence). The CDR3 bases are TGCAGTGCTAGAGATAAAGGCAGCTATGGCTACACCTTC. It yields the protein CSARDKGSYGYTF.

This clonotype was detected a few times. The chain carries TRBV4-1 and TRBJ2-1, with D maybe TRBD2 (5 bases). This CDR3 region has 16 residues. Germline CDR1 MGHRA, CDR2 YSYEKL. Trimming removed 4 bases at V and 8 bases at J, with 21 bases between. The CDR3 region is CASSPEPGLSGDEQFF. The DNA for the CDR3 is TGCGCCAGCAGCCCAGAGCCCGGACTTTCGGGCGATGAGCAGTTCTTC.